This T cell receptor beta chain was found in a study of T cells in Graves' hyperthyroidism and ophthalmopathy. Study context: Before any treatment, at initial diagnosis, peripheral blood was collected.

Per germline, CDR1 MDHEN and CDR2 SYDVKM. The ends were cut back, 2 bases at V and 5 bases at J, with 7 bases in the middle. CDR3 size: 14 residues. The study included ophthalmopathy patients with Clinical Activity Score at least 3, NOSPECS grade at least 4 and duration under 3 months. On the basis of clinical symptoms, serum thyroxine and TRAb, thyroid ultrasound and orbital computed tomography, diagnoses were made. The source material, RNA transcripts, was used to amplify TCR beta CDR3 regions. During a first-round RT-PCR of the TCR CDR3, the HTBI primer set was used. TCRdb analysed the multiplex PCR reads with MiXCR anew, one entry per CDR3 protein. The repertoire holds around 490,000 distinct CDR3 sequences, with about 20% as singletons. This clonotype turned up a few times.

The sequenced sample consisted of blood. The chain links TRBV28 to TRBJ1-6; D is unclear. This clonotype was obtained from a man aged 35-49 years with Graves' ophthalmopathy. The chain's CDR3 is CASSLMTDNSPLHF. The CDR3 coding sequence is TGTGCCAGCAGTTTAATGACGGATAATTCACCCCTCCACTTT.